The 3 T cell receptor beta chains given below trace back to one sample, sequenced in a study of T cell responses to AZD1222 COVID-19 vaccine. Using immunoSEQ multiplex PCR, the repertoire was profiled, and TCRdb retains in-frame clones only, with some absent. Here the sample spans over 40,000 clones, around 80% being singletons. The sample consisted of peripheral blood, taken on day 0 of AZD1222 vaccination. These receptors came from an adult in good health.

The table lists this clone with a count of one. The gene calls are TRBV5-4 and TRBJ2-1, with D uncertain. The V end lost 0 bases, the J end lost 0 bases, and 7 bases lay between the germline ends. Germline lookup yields CDR1 SGHNT and CDR2 YYREEE (reference sequence). There are 15 residues in the CDR3. The CDR3: CASSLAGRSYNEQFF. The CDR3 nucleotides are TGTGCCAGCAGCTTGGCGGGCCGCTCCTACAATGAGCAGTTCTTC.

This clone was seen only once. J is TRBJ1-1 and V is TRBV5-6, with 8 bases lining up with TRBD1. Germline V lookup: CDR1 SGHDT, CDR2 YYEEEE. Germline trimming cut 4 bases from V and 1 base from J; bases unmatched to any gene: 6. The CDR3 is made up of 15 amino acids. The CDR3 nucleotides read TGTGCCAGCAGCGGGACAGGATGGAAGAACACTGAAGCTTTCTTT. It yields the protein CASSGTGWKNTEAFF.

This rearrangement joins TRBV15 to TRBJ1-5; TRBD1 is a possible D gene (6 bases). V was trimmed by 5 bases and J by 11 bases, leaving 13 bases between them. Germline CDR1 LNHNV, CDR2 YYDKDF (reference sequence). This CDR3 is built from 12 residues. In DNA form, the CDR3 reads TGTGCCACCAGCGAGGGGGACTTTGCCCAGCATTTT. It codes for CATSEGDFAQHF. Full variable domain (rest looked up from reference TRBV15 and TRBJ1-5): DAMVIQNPRYQVTQFGKPVTLSCSQTLNHNVMYWYQQKSSQAPKLLFHYYDKDFNNEADTPDNFQSRRPNTSFCFLDIRSPGLGDTAMYLCATSEGDFAQHFGDGTRLSIL.